The T cell receptor (beta chain) described here comes from a study of blood T cell repertoires in COVID-19. About the research overall: From T cells, B-cell-depleted T cells, or PBMCs came the material, which was cDNA or gDNA.

Assay used: immunoSEQ multiplex PCR; TCRdb lists only in-frame clones, some missing. The table has under 110,000 clones, approximately 81% seen once. Germline CDR1 reads LNHNV; CDR2 reads YYDKDF (reference sequence). This CDR3 is 15 amino acids long. V shed 5 bases, J shed 6 bases, and the junction held 6 bases outside the gene matches. V is TRBV15 and J is TRBJ1-4; 10 positions match TRBD1. Sequencing was carried out using peripheral blood. This sequence was found in a woman in her 70s with active or convalescent COVID-19. CDR3 region: CATSDRDRGDEKLFF. CDR3 sequence (DNA): TGTGCCACCAGCGACCGGGACAGGGGTGATGAAAAACTGTTTTTT.